This T cell receptor (beta chain) was obtained from a study of PD-L1 blockade in urothelial cancer. Study as a whole: About nine tenths of the roughly 29 patients comprised males who had bladder-origin urothelial cancer. The analyses of blood took place 3 weeks (second dose) and 6 weeks after treatment start. Among blood samples, the median T cell count was some 140,000.

Spiking each PCR with synthetic TCR analog templates was performed. Data came from immunoSEQ multiplex PCR; TCRdb stores just in-frame clones and leaves some out. The sample contains about 74,000 clones, around four fifths of which appear only once. Specimen: PBMCs, collected around atezolizumab (anti-PD-L1) treatment. This sequence was found in a man between 70 and 80 years old with urothelial cancer.

Here the CDR3 reads CASSVTGRKRDTQYF. The CDR3 coding sequence is TGTGCCAGCAGTGTGACCGGGAGGAAAAGGGATACGCAGTATTTT. The rearrangement joins TRBV28 to TRBJ2-3; 7 bases are a match to TRBD2. V gave up 5 bases and J gave up 6 bases; unmatched junction bases: 11. CDR1 and CDR2 (germline): MDHEN, SYDVKM. CDR3 length: 15 residues.